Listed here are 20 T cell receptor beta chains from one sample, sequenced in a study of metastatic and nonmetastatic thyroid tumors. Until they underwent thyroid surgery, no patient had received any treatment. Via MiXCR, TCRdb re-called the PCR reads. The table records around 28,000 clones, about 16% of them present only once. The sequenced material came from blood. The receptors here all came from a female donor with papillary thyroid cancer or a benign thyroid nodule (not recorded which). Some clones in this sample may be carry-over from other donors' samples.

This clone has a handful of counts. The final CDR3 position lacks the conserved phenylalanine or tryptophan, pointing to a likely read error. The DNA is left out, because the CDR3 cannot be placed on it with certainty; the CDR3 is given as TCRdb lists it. Here the CDR3 reads CASSVEPV. The chain joins TRBV9 to TRBJ1-3. In germline, CDR1 is SGDLS, CDR2 YYNGEE. The CDR3 region is 8 residues in length, termini included.

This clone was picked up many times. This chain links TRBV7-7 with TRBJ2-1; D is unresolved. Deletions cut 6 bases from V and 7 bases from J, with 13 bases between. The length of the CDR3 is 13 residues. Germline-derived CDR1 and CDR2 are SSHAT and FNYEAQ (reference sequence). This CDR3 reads CASSSNRGNEQFF. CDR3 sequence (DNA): TGTGCCAGCAGTTCGAACAGAGGTAATGAGCAGTTCTTC.

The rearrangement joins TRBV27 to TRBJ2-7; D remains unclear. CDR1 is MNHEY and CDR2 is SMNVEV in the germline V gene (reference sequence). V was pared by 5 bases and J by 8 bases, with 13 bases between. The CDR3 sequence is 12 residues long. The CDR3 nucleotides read TGTGCCAGCAGTCCCGCCGGCAGTCAGCAGTACTTC. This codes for CASSPAGSQQYF.

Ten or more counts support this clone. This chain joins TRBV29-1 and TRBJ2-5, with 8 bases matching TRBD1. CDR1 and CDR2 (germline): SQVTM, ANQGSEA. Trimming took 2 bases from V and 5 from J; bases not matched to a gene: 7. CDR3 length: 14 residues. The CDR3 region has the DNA TGCAGCGTTGAAAGGACAGGGTTATCGGAGACCCAGTACTTC. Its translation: CSVERTGLSETQYF.

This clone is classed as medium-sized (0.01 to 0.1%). This CDR3 reads CASSLREGQNQPQHF. CDR3 DNA sequence: TGTGCCAGCAGTTTAAGGGAGGGGCAGAATCAGCCCCAGCATTTT. The J gene is TRBJ1-5, the V gene TRBV27; possible D gene TRBD1, 5 bases. V was shortened by 2 bases and J by 4 bases, with 12 bases between the two germline ends. Germline V CDR1 and CDR2: MNHEY, SMNVEV (reference sequence). This CDR3 is 15 amino acids long.

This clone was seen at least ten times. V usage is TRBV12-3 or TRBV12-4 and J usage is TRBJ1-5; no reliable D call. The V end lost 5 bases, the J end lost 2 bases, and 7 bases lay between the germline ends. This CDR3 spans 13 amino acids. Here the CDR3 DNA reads TGTGCCAGCAGTCCGGTGGGCAATCAGCCCCAGCATTTT. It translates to CASSPVGNQPQHF.

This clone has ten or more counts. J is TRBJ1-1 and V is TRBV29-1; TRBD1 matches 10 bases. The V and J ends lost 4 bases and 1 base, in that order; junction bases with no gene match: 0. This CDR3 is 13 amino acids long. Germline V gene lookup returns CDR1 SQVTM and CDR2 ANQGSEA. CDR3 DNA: TGCAGCGTTGGGGACAGGGGGAACACTGAAGCTTTCTTT. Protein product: CSVGDRGNTEAFF.

This chain's CDR3 is CASSIRTGTSTNEKLFF. The CDR3 DNA reads TGTGCCAGCAGCATACGGACAGGGACTTCAACTAATGAAAAACTGTTTTTT. This rearrangement joins TRBV7-3 to TRBJ1-4; TRBD1 matches 8 bases. CDR3 length: 17 amino acids. The trim removed 5 bases at V and 0 bases at J, leaving 8 bases unmatched. From germline, CDR1 is SGHTA and CDR2 FQGTGA.

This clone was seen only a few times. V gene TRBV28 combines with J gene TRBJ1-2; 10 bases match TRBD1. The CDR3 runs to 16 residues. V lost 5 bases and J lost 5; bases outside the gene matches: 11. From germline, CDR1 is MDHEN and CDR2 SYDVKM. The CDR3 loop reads CASSDFGQGVPYGYTF. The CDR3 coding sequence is TGTGCCAGCAGTGATTTCGGACAGGGGGTTCCATATGGCTACACCTTC.

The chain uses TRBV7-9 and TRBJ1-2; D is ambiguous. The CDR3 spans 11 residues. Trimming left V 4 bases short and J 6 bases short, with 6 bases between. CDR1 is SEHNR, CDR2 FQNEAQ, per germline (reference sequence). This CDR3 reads CASSSPNGYTF. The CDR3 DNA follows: TGTGCCAGCAGCTCACCCAATGGCTACACCTTC.

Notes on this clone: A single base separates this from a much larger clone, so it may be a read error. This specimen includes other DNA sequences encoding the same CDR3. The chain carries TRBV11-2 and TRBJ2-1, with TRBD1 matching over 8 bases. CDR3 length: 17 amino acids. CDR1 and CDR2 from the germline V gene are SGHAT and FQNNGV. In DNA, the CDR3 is TGTGCCAGTAGCTTAGGATCCAGGGGGCGAGGGTACAATGAGCAGTTCTTC. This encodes CASSLGSRGRGYNEQFF.

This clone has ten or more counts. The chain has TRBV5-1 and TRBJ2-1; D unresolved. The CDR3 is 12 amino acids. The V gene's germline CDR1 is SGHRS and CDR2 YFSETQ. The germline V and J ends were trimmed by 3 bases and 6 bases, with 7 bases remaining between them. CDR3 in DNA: TGCGCCAGCAGCTGGGAAGGCAATGAGCAGTTCTTC. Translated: CASSWEGNEQFF. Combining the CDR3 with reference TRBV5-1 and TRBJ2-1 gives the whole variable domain KAGVTQTPRYLIKTRGQQVTLSCSPISGHRSVSWYQQTPGQGLQFLFEYFSETQRNKGNFPGRFSGRQFSNSRSEMNVSTLELGDSALYLCASSWEGNEQFFGPGTRLTVL.

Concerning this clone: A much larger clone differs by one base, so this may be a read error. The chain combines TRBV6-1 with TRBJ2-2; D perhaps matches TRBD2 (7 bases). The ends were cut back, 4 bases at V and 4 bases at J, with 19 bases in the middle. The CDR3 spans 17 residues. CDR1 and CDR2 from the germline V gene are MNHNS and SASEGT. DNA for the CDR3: TGTGCCAGCAGTGGAGCGCGGGGGCCTGAAATCACCGGGGAGCTGTTTTTT. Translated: CASSGARGPEITGELFF.

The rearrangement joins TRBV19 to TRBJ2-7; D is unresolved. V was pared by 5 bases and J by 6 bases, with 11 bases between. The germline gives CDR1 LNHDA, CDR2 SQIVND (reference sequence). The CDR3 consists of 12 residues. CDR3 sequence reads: CASSVMWSEQYF. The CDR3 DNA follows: TGTGCCAGTAGTGTCATGTGGTCCGAGCAGTACTTC.

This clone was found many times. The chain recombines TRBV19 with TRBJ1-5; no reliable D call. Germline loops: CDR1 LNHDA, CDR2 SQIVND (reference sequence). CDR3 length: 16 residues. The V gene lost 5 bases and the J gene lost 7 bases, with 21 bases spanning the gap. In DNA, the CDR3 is TGTGCCAGTAGTCTGGGTGGAGGGTTGCGAGGACAGCCCCAGCATTTT. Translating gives CASSLGGGLRGQPQHF.

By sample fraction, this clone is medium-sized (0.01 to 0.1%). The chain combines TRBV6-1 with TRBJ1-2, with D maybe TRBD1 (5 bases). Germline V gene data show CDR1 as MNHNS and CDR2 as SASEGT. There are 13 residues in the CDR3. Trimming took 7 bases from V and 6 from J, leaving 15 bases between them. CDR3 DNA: TGTGCCAGCAATAGGGGAGGGAGGAATGGCTACACCTTC. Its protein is CASNRGGRNGYTF.

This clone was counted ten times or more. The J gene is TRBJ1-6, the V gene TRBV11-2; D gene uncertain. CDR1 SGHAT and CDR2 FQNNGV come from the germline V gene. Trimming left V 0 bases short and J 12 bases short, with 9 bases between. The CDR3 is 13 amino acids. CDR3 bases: TGTGCCAGCAGCTTAGATTTGTGGGAACCCCTCCACTTT. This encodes CASSLDLWEPLHF.

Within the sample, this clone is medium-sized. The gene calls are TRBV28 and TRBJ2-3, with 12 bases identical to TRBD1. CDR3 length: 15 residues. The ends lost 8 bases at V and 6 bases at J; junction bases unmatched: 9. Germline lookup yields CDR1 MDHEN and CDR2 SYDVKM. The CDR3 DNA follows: TGTGCCAGCGGGGGACAGGGGGCATCTCTGGATACGCAGTATTTT. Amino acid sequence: CASGGQGASLDTQYF.

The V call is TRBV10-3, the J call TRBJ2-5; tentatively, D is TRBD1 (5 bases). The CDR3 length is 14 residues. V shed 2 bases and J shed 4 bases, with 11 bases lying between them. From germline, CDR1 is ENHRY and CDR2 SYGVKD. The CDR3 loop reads CAISEDRSRETQYF. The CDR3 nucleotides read TGTGCCATCAGTGAGGACAGATCGAGAGAGACCCAGTACTTC.

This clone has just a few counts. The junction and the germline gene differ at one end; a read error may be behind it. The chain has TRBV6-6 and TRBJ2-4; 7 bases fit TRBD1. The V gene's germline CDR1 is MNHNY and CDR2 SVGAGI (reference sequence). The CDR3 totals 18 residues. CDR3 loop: CASSYSVRQGRGKNIQYF. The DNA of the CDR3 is TGCGCCAGCAGTTACTCGGTCCGACAGGGACGGGGAAAAAACATTCAGTACTTC.